This TCR beta chain was captured by sequencing in a study of Tregs in tolerant kidney transplant recipients. General study points: Biological reproducibility was not directly addressed, but technical replication error appeared minimal.

About this clone itself: Its matching antigen is unknown. The CDR3 end lies 3 residues beyond the end of the read and is filled in from the germline J gene.

Recipient PBMCs carried a CFSE label and met irradiated graft donor PBMCs for over five days before FACS sorting. Repertoires were generated with immunoSEQ multiplex PCR, while TCRdb's copy carries only in-frame clones and drops some. The listing records roughly 1,700 clones. With V trimmed by 3 bases and J by 5 bases, 10 bases remained unmatched. The CDR3 spans 15 residues. Germline CDR1 SGHDT, CDR2 YYEEEE. The chain recombines TRBV5-6 with TRBJ2-5; 7 bases map to TRBD1. The receptor comes from a human patient who received a combined kidney and bone marrow transplant. Sequences were derived from CD4+ T cells from blood cultured with allogeneic cells, sampled before the transplant. The sequenced CDR3 bases are TGTGCCAGCAGCTGGGGCAGGGGGTGGAAGGAGACC. Protein: CASSWGRGWKET. The CDR3 in its entirety is CASSWGRGWKETQYF.